Listed below are T cell receptor beta chains from one sample, sequenced in a study of blood T cell repertoires in COVID-19. The method was immunoSEQ multiplex PCR; TCRdb's version includes in-frame clones alone and lacks a portion of them. Seen here are roughly 300,000 clones, roughly 83% observed once, and the top ten hold around 1.5%. The sample consisted of peripheral blood. Source of these receptors: a woman aged 45 to 65 with acute or convalescent COVID-19. Each CDR3 is given with its conserved first and last residue. A D gene is named only where the DNA matches it firmly. Clone size, where shown, is once, few, many, or a class for clones that have expanded.

>TRBJ2-7|TRBV28|.|.
TGTGCCAGCAGTTTTGTAGCGCGACAAGAGCAGTACTTC
CASSFVARQEQYF
>TRBJ2-6|TRBV5-6|.|.
TGTGCCAGCAGCTTGGCCCTGGAGGGACTGGGGGCCAACGTCCTGACTTTC
CASSLALEGLGANVLTF
>TRBJ2-2|TRBV7-3|.|.
TGTGCCAGCAGCTTAACGTGGACATCGAACACCGGGGAGCTGTTTTTT
CASSLTWTSNTGELFF
>TRBJ2-7|TRBV5-1|.|.
TGCGCCAGCAGCCTTGGGACATCCGAGCAGTACTTC
CASSLGTSEQYF
>TRBJ1-2|TRBV4-1|.|.
TGCGCCAGCAGTCCGGACGGACTCCGGGGCTACACCTTC
CASSPDGLRGYTF
>TRBJ2-7|TRBV18|.|.
TGTGCCAGCTCACAAGACAGGAACTACGAGCAGTACTTC
CASSQDRNYEQYF
>TRBJ2-5|TRBV5-1|.|TRBD2
TGCGCCAGCAGCTTGTTGGGACTAGCGGGAGGAGGGCAAGAGACCCAGTACTTC
CASSLLGLAGGGQETQYF
>TRBJ1-4|TRBV28|.|TRBD1
TGTGCCAGCAGCTATCAGGACAGGGTAGTAGGAAAACTGTTTTTT
CASSYQDRVVGKLFF
>TRBJ1-3|TRBV3-1/TRBV3-2|.|.
TGTGCCAGCAGCCAAGAGCGACTTCTTCGCTCTGGAAACACCATATATTTT
CASSQERLLRSGNTIYF
>TRBJ2-2|TRBV2|.|.
TGTGCCAGCAGAGAATTAGCGCTGAACACCGGGGAGCTGTTTTTT
CASRELALNTGELFF
>TRBJ2-1|TRBV7-7|.|TRBD2
TGTGCTAGCAGCTTAGCACTAGCGGGAGGGAATGAGCAGTTCTTC
CASSLALAGGNEQFF
>TRBJ1-1|TRBV18|.|.
TGTGCCAGCTCACCACAACAGGGACAGAACACTGAAGCTTTCTTT
CASSPQQGQNTEAFF
>TRBJ2-2|TRBV2|.|.
TGTGCCAGCAGTGATGAGGCCGCGAACACCGGGGAGCTGTTTTTT
CASSDEAANTGELFF
>TRBJ2-1|TRBV4-2|few|TRBD2
TGTGCCAGCAGCCAAGATTTCACCGGGAGGGTATACAATGAGCAGTTCTTC
CASSQDFTGRVYNEQFF
>TRBJ2-1|TRBV9|few|.
TGTGCCAGCAGCGTAGGTAGCGGAACTTACAATGAGCAGTTCTTC
CASSVGSGTYNEQFF
>TRBJ2-7|TRBV9|.|TRBD2
TGTGCCAGCAGCTCTTCGGCGGGGGGAACCTACGAGCAGTACTTC
CASSSSAGGTYEQYF
>TRBJ2-3|TRBV7-9|.|.
TGTGCCAGCAGCTTGGGAGCACATACGCAGTATTTT
CASSLGAHTQYF
>TRBJ2-2|TRBV20-1|once|.
TGCAGTGCTGGGAGGGGGGAGCTGTTTTTT
CSAGRGELFF
>TRBJ2-7|TRBV7-2|.|.
TGTGCCAGCAGCCCCTACTACGAGCAGTACTTC
CASSPYYEQYF
>TRBJ1-6|TRBV7-3|.|.
TGTGCCAGCAGATACAGGGATAATTCACCCCTCCACTTT
CASRYRDNSPLHF
>TRBJ1-4|TRBV19|.|TRBD1
TGTGCCAGTAGTATCCACGGACAGGGCGGGGAACTGTTTTTT
CASSIHGQGGELFF
>TRBJ1-4|TRBV24-1|.|.
TGTGCCACCAGTGATCCCACATCCGGGAATGAAAAACTGTTTTTT
CATSDPTSGNEKLFF
>TRBJ1-6|TRBV7-2|.|TRBD1
TGTGCCAGCAGCACAACTTCCGGGACAGGGCATTCACCCCTCCACTTT
CASSTTSGTGHSPLHF
>TRBJ1-5|TRBV19|.|.
TGTGCCACGACAGATTATAGCAATCAGCCCCAGCATTTT
CATTDYSNQPQHF
>TRBJ2-1|TRBV10-3|.|TRBD2
TGTGCCATCACTCTGACTAGCGGGAGTGTTTCCTACAATGAGCAGTTCTTC
CAITLTSGSVSYNEQFF
>TRBJ1-4|TRBV2|.|.
TGTGCCAGCCAAGGGAGGGTTTTATATGAAAAACTGTTTTTT
CASQGRVLYEKLFF
>TRBJ2-4|TRBV18|.|TRBD1
TGTGCCAGCTCAGTAGGGACAGGGGCGTTAGCCAAAAACATTCAGTACTTC
CASSVGTGALAKNIQYF
>TRBJ2-7|TRBV27|.|TRBD2
TGTGCCAGCACCTCCCTAGGGGAGGGCTACGAGCAGTACTTC
CASTSLGEGYEQYF
>TRBJ2-7|TRBV7-9|few|.
TGTGCCAGCAGCTCAAAATTCGAGCAGTACTTC
CASSSKFEQYF
>TRBJ1-2|TRBV5-6|.|.
TGTGCCAGCAGCCGGGACTCTGGGCGTGGAGGCTACACCTTC
CASSRDSGRGGYTF
>TRBJ2-5|TRBV2|.|.
TGTGCCAGCAGTCGGGGGGTGGCAGGGGGCAGGCTTGGAGAGACCCAGTACTTC
CASSRGVAGGRLGETQYF
>TRBJ2-5|TRBV18|once|.
TGTGCCAGCTCACCGAGCGGATTTCAAGAGACCCAGTACTTC
CASSPSGFQETQYF
>TRBJ1-5|TRBV7-2|.|.
TGTGCCAGCAGCTTAGCCGGACACATCAATCAGCCCCAGCATTTT
CASSLAGHINQPQHF
>TRBJ2-5|TRBV7-2|.|TRBD1
TGTGCCAGCAGCTTAGACAGGGGTAGCAGGACCCAGTACTTC
CASSLDRGSRTQYF
>TRBJ2-3|TRBV7-2|.|TRBD1
TGTGCCAGCAGCTATGGACAGGGATTTAATACGCAGTATTTT
CASSYGQGFNTQYF
>TRBJ2-1|TRBV6-6|.|TRBD2
TGTGCCAGCAGTCGCCCGGGCGGGAGCTCCTACAATGAGCAGTTCTTC
CASSRPGGSSYNEQFF
>TRBJ1-5|TRBV28|.|.
TGTGCCAGCAGTTTCAGTGTGGGCTTTCAGCCCCAGCATTTT
CASSFSVGFQPQHF
>TRBJ2-1|TRBV24-1|.|TRBD2
TGTGCCACCAGTGACCCGGGGGGGGGACCCTACAATGAGCAGTTCTTC
CATSDPGGGPYNEQFF
>TRBJ1-2|TRBV5-1|.|.
TGCGCCAGCAGCTTAGACCCGACAGCCTCCTATGGCTACACCTTC
CASSLDPTASYGYTF
>TRBJ2-7|TRBV30|.|.
TGTGCCTGGCGGGGCATCGGGGACAAGCAGTACTTC
CAWRGIGDKQYF
>TRBJ2-1|TRBV7-8|.|.
TGTGCCAGCAGCCCGAGTGAAAGAAACTCCTACAATGAGCAGTTCTTC
CASSPSERNSYNEQFF
>TRBJ1-2|TRBV18|.|.
TGTGCCAGCTCACCACAATCAGGGGTCTATGGCTACACCTTC
CASSPQSGVYGYTF
>TRBJ2-1|TRBV7-8|.|.
TGTGCCAGCAGCCTAGGGTTGGGGTGGGACAGGTCTAGCGGTGAGCAGTTCTTC
CASSLGLGWDRSSGEQFF
>TRBJ2-7|TRBV7-3|.|.
TGTGCCAGCAGCCCCGCGGGGGCGGGAGCATCTGAGCAGTACTTC
CASSPAGAGASEQYF
>TRBJ2-7|TRBV19|.|TRBD2
TGTGCCAGTAGCGACCCAGGACTAGCGGCCTCCTACGAGCAGTACTTC
CASSDPGLAASYEQYF
>TRBJ2-7|TRBV11-2|.|.
TGTGCCAGCAGCTCCGGGAGCTCCTACGAGCAGTACTTC
CASSSGSSYEQYF
>TRBJ2-7|TRBV29-1|.|TRBD2
TGCAGCGTTGAGCGGCTAGCGGGAAACTACGAGCAGTACTTC
CSVERLAGNYEQYF
>TRBJ2-7|TRBV13|.|TRBD2
TGTGCCAGCAGCTTACGACTAGCGGGAGGGCGATACTCCTACGAGCAGTACTTC
CASSLRLAGGRYSYEQYF
>TRBJ1-4|TRBV18|.|.
TGTGCCAGCTCCCTAACCAAAGGACGGACGCCGGGGAAACTGTTTTTT
CASSLTKGRTPGKLFF
>TRBJ2-7|TRBV27|.|.
TGTGCCAGCAGTTTTGGCGGGACGTTCCCCTACGAGCAGTACTTC
CASSFGGTFPYEQYF
>TRBJ1-5|TRBV5-8|.|.
TGTGCCAGCAACTATCGCGTTAGGGGAAATCAGCCCCAGCATTTT
CASNYRVRGNQPQHF
>TRBJ1-1|TRBV5-8|few|.
TGTGCCAGCAGCTTGATAGCTGAAGCTTTCTTT
CASSLIAEAFF
>TRBJ2-7|TRBV9|.|TRBD1
TGTGCCAGCAGCGTAGGGACAGGCCTCTCCTACGAGCAGTACTTC
CASSVGTGLSYEQYF
>TRBJ1-4|TRBV5-1|once|.
TGCGCCAGCAGCTTGGCCAGGGCCGGCGAAGAAAAACTGTTTTTT
CASSLARAGEEKLFF